The rows below give T cell receptor beta chains drawn from one sample of a study of T cell repertoires in cytomegalovirus infection. TCRdb ran MiXCR on the reads and lists one entry per CDR3 protein. The sample holds 680,000 or so distinct CDR3 sequences, about 40% seen once. Sequenced input: PBMCs. These receptors were obtained from a human donor in good health (CMV status not recorded). Some clones in this sample may be carry-over from other donors' samples. CDR3s include the opening cysteine and the closing phenylalanine or tryptophan. The D gene is left open where the match is weak. Only some rows state a clone size, as once, few, many or a class for expanded clones.

>.|TRBV20-1|.|TRBJ2-5
CSASILVRETQYF
TGCAGTGCTAGTATCTTGGTCCGTGAGACCCAGTACTTC
>.|TRBV6-4|.|TRBJ1-5
CASSDSEGLHQHF
.
>few|TRBV11-2|.|TRBJ2-7
CASSSDLVVTGEQYF
TGTGCCAGCAGCTCGGACCTGGTTGTGACAGGCGAGCAGTACTTC
>many|TRBV6-2/TRBV6-3|.|TRBJ1-1
CASSYESEAFF
TGTGCCAGCAGTTACGAAAGTGAAGCTTTCTTT
>many|TRBV7-2|TRBD2|TRBJ2-1
CASSSDRDYMYEQFF
TGTGCCAGCAGCTCAGATCGGGACTACATGTATGAGCAGTTCTTC
>few|TRBV28|.|TRBJ2-6
CASRARRGSGANVLTF
TGTGCCAGCAGAGCCCGGCGGGGTTCTGGGGCCAACGTCCTGACTTTC
>few|TRBV7-9|TRBD1|TRBJ1-1
CASSQDREAFF
TGTGCCAGCAGCCAGGACAGGGAAGCTTTCTTT
>.|TRBV6-1|TRBD1|TRBJ1-5
CASSEQTGGWQPQHF
TGTGCCAGCAGTGAACAGACAGGGGGGTGGCAGCCCCAGCATTTT
>few|TRBV28|.|TRBJ1-5
CASSHTGTSLLYSNQPQHF
TGTGCCAGCAGTCATACCGGGACAAGTCTCCTATATAGCAATCAGCCCCAGCATTTT
>.|TRBV20-1|.|TRBJ1-1
CSARLGRMNTEAFF
TGCAGTGCTAGGTTGGGACGGATGAACACTGAAGCTTTCTTT
>.|TRBV19|.|TRBJ1-5
CASSGWGFNQPQHF
TGTGCCAGTAGTGGATGGGGGTTCAATCAGCCCCAGCATTTT
>.|TRBV5-8|.|TRBJ1-5
CASSLHNQPQHF
TGTGCCAGCAGCTTGCACAATCAGCCCCAGCATTTT
>few|TRBV10-3|.|TRBJ2-7
CAISEYGLEQYF
TGTGCCATCAGTGAGTACGGGCTCGAGCAGTACTTC
>few|TRBV7-2|.|TRBJ1-2
CASSPGPTGLYGYTF
TGTGCCAGCAGCCCGGGCCCTACAGGGCTCTATGGCTACACCTTC
>few|TRBV19|.|TRBJ1-3
CASTPRVHPLAGNTIYF
TGTGCCAGTACCCCTCGGGTCCACCCCCTCGCTGGAAACACCATATATTTT
>.|TRBV7-9|.|TRBJ2-3
CASSLGAEVPTDTQYF
TGTGCCAGCAGCTTAGGAGCGGAGGTGCCCACAGATACGCAGTATTTT
>.|TRBV7-8|.|TRBJ2-5
CANRGDTAYLAQYF
TGTGCCAACCGCGGCGACACGGCATACTTGGCCCAGTACTTC
>few|TRBV28|TRBD1|TRBJ2-5
CASRMDRGSGETQYF
TGTGCCAGCAGGATGGACAGGGGTTCTGGAGAGACCCAGTACTTC
>.|TRBV24-1|.|TRBJ2-3
CATSGRFTDTQYF
TGTGCCACCAGTGGGCGATTCACAGATACGCAGTATTTT
>few|TRBV24-1|.|TRBJ2-7
CATSDSTNRYEQYF
TGTGCCACCAGTGACTCCACCAACCGCTACGAGCAGTACTTC
>.|TRBV11-3|.|TRBJ2-1
CASSLEFRDEQFF
TGTGCCAGCAGCTTAGAGTTTCGCGATGAGCAGTTCTTC
>few|TRBV27|TRBD2|TRBJ2-3
CASSLTLAATPSTDTQYF
TGTGCCAGCAGTCTTACACTAGCGGCGACTCCTAGCACAGATACGCAGTATTTT
>many|TRBV7-8|.|TRBJ1-5
CASSLEASNQPQHF
TGTGCCAGCAGCTTAGAGGCCAGCAATCAGCCCCAGCATTTT
>.|TRBV7-6|.|TRBJ2-7
CASSSVWDPSSYEQYF
TGTGCCAGCAGCTCCGTATGGGACCCTAGCTCCTACGAGCAGTACTTC
>.|TRBV6-6|.|TRBJ2-2
CASSYPSWGMAGELFF
TGTGCCAGCAGTTACCCTTCCTGGGGGATGGCGGGGGAGCTGTTTTTT
>.|TRBV7-8|.|TRBJ2-2
CASSLARGPGAGELFF
TGTGCCAGCAGCTTAGCGCGGGGGCCGGGGGCCGGGGAGCTGTTTTTT
>many|TRBV12-3/TRBV12-4|TRBD1|TRBJ2-3
CASRGWTGVDTQYF
TGTGCCAGCAGGGGTTGGACAGGGGTTGATACGCAGTATTTT
>.|TRBV2|.|TRBJ1-5
CASSDGRFNQPQHF
TGTGCCAGCAGTGACGGCAGATTCAATCAGCCCCAGCATTTT
>.|TRBV6-4|.|TRBJ2-1
CARPPGRMSYNEQFF
TGTGCCAGGCCCCCGGGGCGCATGTCCTACAATGAGCAGTTCTTC
>.|TRBV27|TRBD2|TRBJ2-3
CASKAGRALGPDTQYF
TGTGCCAGCAAGGCGGGGAGGGCCCTCGGTCCAGATACGCAGTATTTT
>many|TRBV28|TRBD1|TRBJ1-2
CAVHRGTNYGYTF
TGTGCCGTCCACAGGGGAACTAACTATGGCTACACCTTC
>.|TRBV12-3/TRBV12-4|.|TRBJ1-5
CASRPGTPTYNQPQHF
TGTGCCAGCAGGCCGGGGACTCCAACGTACAATCAGCCCCAGCATTTT
>few|TRBV7-9|.|TRBJ2-1
CASRGWTAPEQFF
TGTGCCAGCAGGGGTTGGACTGCCCCGGAGCAGTTCTTC
>.|TRBV6-1|.|TRBJ2-1
CAISRQDEQLF
TGTGCCATCAGCAGACAGGATGAGCAGTTATTC
>many|TRBV7-2|.|TRBJ1-2
CASSLTNGYTF
TGTGCCAGCAGCTTAACTAATGGCTACACCTTC
>few|TRBV5-4|TRBD2|TRBJ2-2
CASSLGSGPNTGELFF
TGTGCCAGCAGCTTGGGTAGCGGGCCTAACACCGGGGAGCTGTTTTTT
>.|TRBV9|TRBD2|TRBJ2-1
CASSAGTSPMSRRNSDEQFF
TGTGCCAGCAGCGCCGGGACTAGTCCGATGTCCAGGCGTAATAGCGATGAGCAGTTCTTC
>.|TRBV9|TRBD1|TRBJ1-1
CASSGDRGTKNTEAFF
TGTGCCAGCAGCGGCGACAGGGGAACTAAGAACACTGAAGCTTTCTTT
>.|TRBV2|.|TRBJ2-7
CASSEPIPYEQYF
TGTGCCAGCAGTGAACCGATACCCTACGAGCAGTACTTC
>.|TRBV6-8|.|TRBJ2-3
CASSYGSTTDTQYF
TGTGCCAGCAGTTACGGTAGTACCACAGATACGCAGTATTTT
>.|TRBV7-8|.|TRBJ2-4
CASSLETGTQAKNIQYF
TGTGCCAGCAGCTTAGAAACCGGGACCCAAGCCAAAAACATTCAGTACTTC
>once|TRBV5-4|.|TRBJ2-7
CASSLFTEVRRANYEQYF
TGTGCCAGCAGCTTGTTTACGGAGGTTCGGAGAGCGAACTACGAGCAGTACTTC
>.|TRBV28|TRBD1|TRBJ2-5
CASRPLRDRLETQYF
TGTGCCAGCAGGCCCCTCCGGGACAGGCTAGAGACCCAGTACTTC
>.|TRBV7-8|TRBD2|TRBJ2-1
CASSLEGLAYNEQVF
TGTGCCAGCAGCTTAGAGGGACTAGCCTACAATGAGCAGGTATTC
>.|TRBV5-1|.|TRBJ2-7
CASSLTSSALHYEQYF
TGCGCCAGCAGCTTGACCTCTAGCGCCTTACACTACGAGCAGTACTTC
>.|TRBV9|.|TRBJ1-6
CASSVGPHNSPLHF
TGTGCCAGCAGCGTAGGCCCCCATAATTCACCCCTCCACTTT
>.|TRBV6-1|.|TRBJ2-1
CASSDGRGGDEQFF
TGTGCCAGCAGTGATGGCCGAGGGGGGGATGAGCAGTTCTTC
>.|TRBV19|TRBD1|TRBJ1-1
CASSPGGTANTEAFF
TGTGCCAGTAGTCCAGGGGGGACCGCGAACACTGAAGCTTTCTTT
>.|TRBV5-1|.|TRBJ2-1
CASSLATGGVSYNEQFF
TGCGCCAGCAGCTTGGCCACGGGCGGGGTCAGTTACAATGAGCAGTTCTTC
>.|TRBV3-1|.|TRBJ2-3
CASSQGSRRNTDTQYF
TGTGCCAGCAGCCAAGGATCTAGGCGAAACACAGATACGCAGTATTTT
>.|TRBV5-1|.|TRBJ1-1
CASSPHANLNTEAFF
TGCGCCAGCAGCCCGCACGCGAATCTGAACACTGAAGCTTTCTTT
>.|TRBV15|TRBD2|TRBJ2-7
CATSKGLAGSREQYF
TGTGCCACCAGCAAGGGACTAGCGGGTTCTAGGGAGCAGTACTTC
>few|TRBV6-1|.|TRBJ1-5
CASVRGNQPQHF
TGTGCCAGCGTTCGGGGCAATCAGCCCCAGCATTTT
>.|TRBV7-2|.|TRBJ2-7
CASSPLPTYEQYF
TGTGCCAGCAGCCCTCTCCCGACCTACGAGCAGTACTTC
>many|TRBV7-8|.|TRBJ1-2
CASSLSAGRVHGYTF
TGTGCCAGCAGCTTATCGGCAGGGCGAGTCCATGGCTACACCTTC
>few|TRBV6-4|.|TRBJ2-2
CASSDSAKGNTGELFF
TGTGCCAGCAGTGACTCGGCGAAGGGAAACACCGGGGAGCTGTTTTTT
>.|TRBV20-1|.|TRBJ1-2
CSARPIGTNYGYTF
TGCAGTGCTAGGCCGATCGGGACAAACTATGGCTACACCTTC
>few|TRBV5-1|.|TRBJ2-7
CASSLDKGSSYEQYF
TGCGCCAGCAGCTTGGACAAGGGGAGCTCCTACGAGCAGTACTTC
>few|TRBV18|TRBD1|TRBJ1-5
CASSPSTGGIQPQHF
TGTGCCAGCTCACCAAGCACAGGGGGTATTCAGCCCCAGCATTTT